Listed below are T cell receptor beta chains from one sample, sequenced in a study of T cells after yellow fever vaccination. Via MiXCR, TCRdb re-called the 5' RACE reads, giving one row per CDR3 protein. The sample consists of 300,000 to 350,000 distinct CDR3 sequences, about 4.5% of them appearing once. The starting material was PBMCs, obtained 15 days after the yellow fever booster vaccination. The receptors come from a man between 18 and 29 years old who received the YFV17D yellow fever vaccine. Each CDR3 is given with its conserved first and last residue. A D gene is named only where the DNA matches it firmly. The listing skips clone size in some rows; elsewhere it reads once, few, many or a size class.

j_gene: TRBJ1-4
abundance: few
d_gene: NA
v_gene: TRBV4-3
CDR3aa: CASSQDQGYNEKLFF
CDR3nt: TGCGCCAGCAGCCAAGACCAGGGGTATAATGAAAAACTGTTTTTT

j_gene: TRBJ1-5
abundance: few
d_gene: NA
v_gene: TRBV6-4
CDR3aa: CASRTDPRSNQPQHF
CDR3nt: TGTGCCAGCAGGACAGACCCCCGGAGCAATCAGCCCCAGCATTTT

j_gene: TRBJ2-1
abundance: NA
d_gene: NA
v_gene: TRBV9
CDR3aa: CASSSGTFNEQFF
CDR3nt: TGTGCCAGCAGCTCCGGGACATTCAATGAGCAGTTCTTC

j_gene: TRBJ2-3
abundance: many
d_gene: NA
v_gene: TRBV9
CDR3aa: CASSPAGAGARDTQYF
CDR3nt: TGTGCCAGCAGCCCAGCAGGGGCCGGGGCGCGAGATACGCAGTATTTT

j_gene: TRBJ2-5
abundance: NA
d_gene: TRBD2
v_gene: TRBV6-2/TRBV6-3
CDR3aa: CASSLKRGSETQYF
CDR3nt: TGTGCCAGCAGCCTAAAGCGGGGCTCAGAGACCCAGTACTTC

j_gene: TRBJ1-6
abundance: many
d_gene: NA
v_gene: TRBV4-3
CDR3aa: CASSQDPPDSPLHF
CDR3nt: TGCGCCAGCAGCCAAGATCCTCCCGATTCACCCCTCCACTTT

j_gene: TRBJ1-6
abundance: many
d_gene: NA
v_gene: TRBV7-9
CDR3aa: CASSFSGVYNSPLHF
CDR3nt: TGTGCCAGCAGCTTTTCCGGGGTCTATAATTCACCCCTCCACTTT

j_gene: TRBJ2-5
abundance: many
d_gene: NA
v_gene: TRBV29-1
CDR3aa: CSVELEGAQYF
CDR3nt: TGCAGCGTTGAACTTGAGGGTGCCCAGTACTTC

j_gene: TRBJ1-2
abundance: many
d_gene: NA
v_gene: TRBV27
CDR3aa: CASSLFPEGGYTF
CDR3nt: TGTGCCAGCAGTTTATTCCCCGAGGGGGGCTACACCTTC

j_gene: TRBJ1-5
abundance: NA
d_gene: NA
v_gene: TRBV12-3/TRBV12-4
CDR3aa: CASSSSGGGQPQHF
CDR3nt: TGTGCCAGCAGTTCCAGCGGGGGAGGACAGCCCCAGCATTTT

j_gene: TRBJ1-4
abundance: many
d_gene: NA
v_gene: TRBV19
CDR3aa: CASSTTASGKEKLFF
CDR3nt: TGTGCCAGTAGTACGACAGCGAGCGGGAAGGAAAAACTGTTTTTT

j_gene: TRBJ1-6
abundance: few
d_gene: NA
v_gene: TRBV2
CDR3aa: CASSEIRDIYNSPLHF
CDR3nt: TGTGCCAGCAGTGAAATCCGGGACATCTATAATTCACCCCTCCACTTT

j_gene: TRBJ2-2
abundance: NA
d_gene: NA
v_gene: TRBV5-1
CDR3aa: CASSLDPGVTGELFF
CDR3nt: TGCGCCAGCAGCTTGGATCCAGGGGTAACCGGGGAGCTGTTTTTT

j_gene: TRBJ1-6
abundance: many
d_gene: NA
v_gene: TRBV6-5
CDR3aa: CASSQFHNSPLHF
CDR3nt: TGTGCCAGCAGCCAGTTTCATAATTCACCCCTCCACTTT

j_gene: TRBJ2-1
abundance: NA
d_gene: TRBD2
v_gene: TRBV4-3
CDR3aa: CASSQLAWIAGAEGNEQFF
CDR3nt: TGCGCCAGCAGCCAATTGGCGTGGATAGCGGGGGCCGAGGGGAATGAGCAGTTCTTC

j_gene: TRBJ2-5
abundance: NA
d_gene: NA
v_gene: TRBV5-1
CDR3aa: CASSSGVAEQETQYF
CDR3nt: TGCGCCAGCAGCTCTGGGGTTGCAGAGCAAGAGACCCAGTACTTC

j_gene: TRBJ1-5
abundance: NA
d_gene: NA
v_gene: TRBV7-2
CDR3aa: CASSPIQTAGNQPQHF
CDR3nt: TGTGCCAGCAGCCCTATACAAACCGCTGGGAATCAGCCCCAGCATTTT

j_gene: TRBJ1-1
abundance: NA
d_gene: NA
v_gene: TRBV30
CDR3aa: CAWSVPTGLNTEAFF
CDR3nt: TGTGCCTGGAGTGTACCCACAGGGTTGAACACTGAAGCTTTCTTT

j_gene: TRBJ2-3
abundance: NA
d_gene: NA
v_gene: TRBV7-3
CDR3aa: CASSRTASTDTQYF
CDR3nt: TGTGCCAGCAGCCGCACCGCTAGCACAGATACGCAGTATTTT

j_gene: TRBJ2-5
abundance: few
d_gene: TRBD1
v_gene: TRBV29-1
CDR3aa: CSARTGTETQYF
CDR3nt: TGCAGCGCTCGGACAGGAACAGAGACCCAGTACTTC

j_gene: TRBJ1-5
abundance: few
d_gene: NA
v_gene: TRBV6-2/TRBV6-3
CDR3aa: CASSYSLGQLNNQPQHF
CDR3nt: TGTGCCAGCAGTTACTCCCTAGGACAGTTGAACAATCAGCCCCAGCATTTT

j_gene: TRBJ2-3
abundance: few
d_gene: NA
v_gene: TRBV11-3
CDR3aa: CASSSGVSDTQYF
CDR3nt: TGTGCCAGCAGCTCGGGGGTTTCGGATACGCAGTATTTT

j_gene: TRBJ2-1
abundance: many
d_gene: NA
v_gene: TRBV10-3
CDR3aa: CAISEGSYNEQFF
CDR3nt: TGTGCCATCAGTGAGGGCAGCTACAATGAGCAGTTCTTC

j_gene: TRBJ2-2
abundance: few
d_gene: TRBD1
v_gene: TRBV4-2
CDR3aa: CASSRGQINTGELFF
CDR3nt: TGTGCCAGCAGCCGGGGACAGATAAACACCGGGGAGCTGTTTTTT

j_gene: TRBJ2-3
abundance: NA
d_gene: NA
v_gene: TRBV7-2
CDR3aa: CASSSRAPAKYF
CDR3nt: TGTGCCAGCAGCTCCCGGGCCCCAGCAAAGTATTTT

j_gene: TRBJ2-2
abundance: NA
d_gene: NA
v_gene: TRBV11-2
CDR3aa: CASSLPGGESTGELFF
CDR3nt: TGTGCCAGCAGCTTACCCGGGGGCGAAAGCACCGGGGAGCTGTTTTTT

j_gene: TRBJ2-3
abundance: many
d_gene: NA
v_gene: TRBV12-3/TRBV12-4
CDR3aa: CASSSQTTDTQYF
CDR3nt: TGTGCCAGCAGTTCTCAAACCACAGATACGCAGTATTTT

j_gene: TRBJ1-5
abundance: NA
d_gene: NA
v_gene: TRBV12-3/TRBV12-4
CDR3aa: CASSLGGTQTQDF
CDR3nt: TGTGCATCCAGTTTGGGAGGCACACAGACGCAGGATTTT

j_gene: TRBJ1-1
abundance: NA
d_gene: NA
v_gene: TRBV4-3
CDR3aa: CASSQGTLLNTEAFF
CDR3nt: TGCGCCAGCAGCCAAGGGACACTTCTGAACACTGAAGCTTTCTTT

j_gene: TRBJ1-2
abundance: few
d_gene: NA
v_gene: TRBV7-9
CDR3aa: CASSQTVVYGYTF
CDR3nt: TGTGCCAGCAGCCAGACAGTAGTCTATGGCTACACCTTC

j_gene: TRBJ2-2
abundance: few
d_gene: NA
v_gene: TRBV7-9
CDR3aa: CASSPARGADTGELFF
CDR3nt: TGTGCCAGCAGCCCCGCAAGAGGGGCGGACACCGGGGAGCTGTTTTTT

j_gene: TRBJ2-7
abundance: few
d_gene: NA
v_gene: TRBV12-3/TRBV12-4
CDR3aa: CASSLLGTYEQYF
CDR3nt: TGTGCCAGCAGTCTGCTGGGAACTTACGAGCAGTACTTC

j_gene: TRBJ1-2
abundance: few
d_gene: NA
v_gene: TRBV6-6
CDR3aa: CASDGSTFGYGYTF
CDR3nt: TGTGCCAGCGACGGCAGCACTTTTGGCTATGGCTACACCTTC

j_gene: TRBJ1-1
abundance: many
d_gene: NA
v_gene: TRBV5-4
CDR3aa: CASSLPRHTNTEAFF
CDR3nt: TGTGCCAGCAGCTTGCCGAGACATACGAACACTGAAGCTTTCTTT

j_gene: TRBJ1-1
abundance: NA
d_gene: NA
v_gene: TRBV28
CDR3aa: CASSFPGVRTEAFF
CDR3nt: TGTGCCAGCAGTTTCCCGGGGGTAAGGACTGAAGCTTTCTTT

j_gene: TRBJ2-4
abundance: NA
d_gene: NA
v_gene: TRBV5-1
CDR3aa: CASSPPYGADIQYF
CDR3nt: TGCGCCAGCAGCCCCCCATACGGCGCGGACATTCAGTACTTC

j_gene: TRBJ2-2
abundance: few
d_gene: NA
v_gene: TRBV5-4
CDR3aa: CASGVGGPATGELFF
CDR3nt: TGTGCCAGCGGCGTGGGGGGGCCCGCCACCGGGGAGCTGTTTTTT

j_gene: TRBJ1-5
abundance: many
d_gene: NA
v_gene: TRBV29-1
CDR3aa: CSAVLGQSNQPQHF
CDR3nt: TGCAGCGCCGTCCTAGGACAATCCAATCAGCCCCAGCATTTT

j_gene: TRBJ2-1
abundance: many
d_gene: TRBD2
v_gene: TRBV7-7
CDR3aa: CASSQLPGGGTYNEQFF
CDR3nt: TGTGCTAGCAGCCAGCTCCCGGGGGGAGGGACCTACAATGAGCAGTTCTTC

j_gene: TRBJ2-5
abundance: NA
d_gene: TRBD2
v_gene: TRBV2
CDR3aa: CASSGRSGVETQYF
CDR3nt: TGTGCCAGCAGTGGACGTAGCGGGGTCGAGACCCAGTACTTC

j_gene: TRBJ1-1
abundance: many
d_gene: NA
v_gene: TRBV10-3
CDR3aa: CAISAGAMNTEAFF
CDR3nt: TGTGCCATCAGTGCCGGTGCAATGAACACTGAAGCTTTCTTT

j_gene: TRBJ1-2
abundance: NA
d_gene: TRBD1
v_gene: TRBV5-4
CDR3aa: CASRLQGAGVNYGYTF
CDR3nt: TGTGCCAGCAGGTTACAGGGGGCGGGAGTTAACTATGGCTACACCTTC

j_gene: TRBJ1-2
abundance: NA
d_gene: NA
v_gene: TRBV9
CDR3aa: CASSVAFGAANYGYTF
CDR3nt: NA

j_gene: TRBJ2-1
abundance: few
d_gene: TRBD2
v_gene: TRBV10-3
CDR3aa: CAIRPGLVAINEQFF
CDR3nt: TGTGCCATCAGACCTGGACTAGTCGCAATCAATGAGCAGTTCTTC

j_gene: TRBJ2-5
abundance: NA
d_gene: NA
v_gene: TRBV6-2/TRBV6-3
CDR3aa: CASSFYLRVTEETQYF
CDR3nt: TGTGCCAGCAGTTTCTACCTTCGGGTAACAGAAGAGACCCAGTACTTC

j_gene: TRBJ2-3
abundance: many
d_gene: TRBD2
v_gene: TRBV4-3
CDR3aa: CASSQDGGRSDTQYF
CDR3nt: TGCGCCAGCAGCCAAGACGGGGGGAGGTCAGATACGCAGTATTTT

j_gene: TRBJ2-1
abundance: few
d_gene: TRBD1
v_gene: TRBV5-1
CDR3aa: CASSLEGTGGYRNEQFF
CDR3nt: TGCGCCAGCAGCTTGGAAGGGACAGGGGGCTACCGCAATGAGCAGTTCTTC

j_gene: TRBJ1-4
abundance: few
d_gene: TRBD1
v_gene: TRBV7-9
CDR3aa: CASSSIARDRDEKLFF
CDR3nt: TGTGCCAGCAGTTCAATCGCCCGGGACAGGGACGAAAAACTGTTTTTT

j_gene: TRBJ2-5
abundance: many
d_gene: NA
v_gene: TRBV3-1
CDR3aa: CASSPPWGGPETQYF
CDR3nt: TGTGCCAGCAGCCCCCCGTGGGGGGGCCCGGAGACCCAGTACTTC

j_gene: TRBJ1-1
abundance: NA
d_gene: NA
v_gene: TRBV20-1
CDR3aa: CSARDRVTEAFF
CDR3nt: TGCAGTGCTAGAGACAGGGTAACTGAAGCTTTCTTT

j_gene: TRBJ2-7
abundance: many
d_gene: TRBD1
v_gene: TRBV7-2
CDR3aa: CASSNRDRGNYEQYF
CDR3nt: TGTGCCAGCAGCAACCGGGACAGGGGGAACTACGAGCAGTACTTC

j_gene: TRBJ1-5
abundance: many
d_gene: TRBD1
v_gene: TRBV7-2
CDR3aa: CASSLGTGVPPQHF
CDR3nt: TGTGCCAGCAGCCTAGGGACAGGGGTTCCGCCCCAGCATTTT

j_gene: TRBJ2-3
abundance: many
d_gene: NA
v_gene: TRBV6-4
CDR3aa: CASSDSIGGPDTQYF
CDR3nt: TGTGCCAGCAGTGACTCGATCGGGGGGCCGGATACGCAGTATTTT

j_gene: TRBJ1-3
abundance: few
d_gene: NA
v_gene: TRBV4-1
CDR3aa: CASSQETASGNTIYF
CDR3nt: TGCGCCAGCAGCCAGGAGACAGCCTCTGGAAACACCATATATTTT

j_gene: TRBJ2-7
abundance: many
d_gene: NA
v_gene: TRBV7-6
CDR3aa: CASSSGSNEQYF
CDR3nt: TGTGCCAGCAGCTCCGGAAGCAACGAGCAGTACTTC

j_gene: TRBJ2-1
abundance: many
d_gene: TRBD1
v_gene: TRBV7-2
CDR3aa: CASSLGQGPFGEQFF
CDR3nt: TGTGCCAGCAGCTTGGGACAGGGACCCTTTGGTGAGCAGTTCTTC

j_gene: TRBJ1-5
abundance: few
d_gene: NA
v_gene: TRBV6-2/TRBV6-3
CDR3aa: CASSYRMASNQPQHF
CDR3nt: TGTGCCAGCAGTTACAGGATGGCAAGCAATCAGCCCCAGCATTTT